A single sample is the source of the 23 T cell receptor beta chains below, sequenced in a study of shared clonotypes between healthy human individuals. Produced via immunoSEQ multiplex PCR; TCRdb's table is partial and in-frame only. This sample yields more than 1,200,000 clones, of which approximately 98.5% are seen a single time; 0.3% to 0.45% belongs to the top ten. Source material: naive CD4+ T cells sorted from blood. Subset of the sample: CD45RA+ positively selected. Receptors originate from a man aged 25 to 45 in good health.

In the case of this clone: Other DNA sequences in this specimen translate into the identical CDR3. The V and J genes are TRBV5-6 and TRBJ1-2, with 7 bases lining up with TRBD1. This CDR3 has 13 residues. J was trimmed by 4 bases and V by 4 bases; bases with no gene match: 4. In germline, CDR1 is SGHDT, CDR2 YYEEEE. The CDR3 reads CASSLTGIYGYTF. The CDR3 DNA is TGTGCCAGCAGCCTGACAGGGATCTATGGCTACACCTTC.

The chain couples TRBV7-6 to TRBJ2-3; TRBD1 aligns across 7 bases. This CDR3 region has 17 residues. Unmatched junction bases numbered 10, after V lost 4 bases and J lost 0 bases. CDR1 is SGHVS and CDR2 is FNYEAQ in the germline V gene. The CDR3 loop reads CASSSRDSTTSTDTQYF. The DNA for the CDR3 is TGTGCCAGCAGCTCCAGGGACAGTACAACTAGCACAGATACGCAGTATTTT.

V usage is TRBV7-6 and J usage is TRBJ2-1; no firm D call. Deletions cut 0 bases from V and 5 bases from J, with 8 bases between. Per the germline V gene, CDR1 is SGHVS and CDR2 is FNYEAQ. The CDR3 sequence is 14 residues long. CDR3 bases: TGTGCCAGCAGCTTAGCGCCGGCTGACAATGAGCAGTTCTTC. This encodes CASSLAPADNEQFF.

The chain carries TRBV30 and TRBJ1-1, with 7 nucleotides matching TRBD1. Germline V gene sequence: CDR1 GTSNPN, CDR2 SVGIG (reference sequence). The junction had 8 bases not matched to a gene; V was cut back by 5 bases and J by 2 bases. This CDR3 region has 14 residues. The CDR3 reads CAWHSGTVNTEAFF. As DNA, the CDR3 is TGTGCCTGGCATTCCGGGACAGTCAACACTGAAGCTTTCTTT.

The rearrangement joins TRBV28 to TRBJ1-2; D is undetermined. Germline V lookup: CDR1 MDHEN, CDR2 SYDVKM. The length of the CDR3 is 13 residues. Trimming cost V 2 bases and J 3 bases, with 7 bases left between them. The CDR3: CASSLQADYGYTF. The DNA for the CDR3 is TGTGCCAGCAGTTTACAGGCAGACTATGGCTACACCTTC.

This rearrangement joins TRBV9 to TRBJ2-5, with 9 bases aligning to TRBD1. The CDR3 is made up of 15 amino acids. V dropped 3 bases and J dropped 3; count of bases not matched to a gene: 6. Germline CDR1 and CDR2: SGDLS and YYNGEE. The CDR3 here is CASSAQTGGEETQYF. The CDR3 DNA sequence: TGTGCCAGCAGCGCCCAGACAGGGGGAGAAGAGACCCAGTACTTC.

The chain uses TRBV27 and TRBJ2-7; 11 bases agree with TRBD1. This CDR3 has 16 residues. The J segment lost 4 bases and the V segment lost 4 bases, leaving 9 bases of the junction unmatched. The V gene's germline CDR1 is MNHEY and CDR2 SMNVEV (reference sequence). CDR3 DNA sequence: TGTGCCAGCAGTTCAATCACCGGGACAGGGGGGTACGAGCAGTACTTC. This sequence encodes CASSSITGTGGYEQYF.

This clone was recorded once. The V call is TRBV29-1, the J call TRBJ1-2; 7 bases fit TRBD1. This CDR3 spans 13 amino acids. Germline V gene data show CDR1 as SQVTM and CDR2 as ANQGSEA. With V trimmed by 4 bases and J by 7 bases, 9 bases remained unmatched. The CDR3 spells CSVVGGGAGGYTF. The CDR3 DNA is TGCAGCGTTGTTGGAGGGGGCGCGGGTGGCTACACCTTC.

Details on this clone: One end of the junction is discordant with germline, which a read error may explain. The chain is built from TRBV20-1 and TRBJ2-1; 8 bases agree with TRBD2. This CDR3 comprises 11 residues. CDR1 DFQATT and CDR2 SNEGSKA come from the germline V gene (reference sequence). CDR3 region: CSATRAGGGLF. The CDR3 DNA reads TGCAGTGCTACCCGCGCGGGAGGAGGGCTCTTC.

This rearrangement joins TRBV29-1 to TRBJ2-3; D is undetermined. V dropped 7 bases and J dropped 4 bases, with 9 bases sitting between them. The CDR3 runs 11 residues. Germline CDR1 reads SQVTM; CDR2 reads ANQGSEA. The CDR3 region is CSALLADTQYF. In DNA, the CDR3 is TGCAGCGCTCTTCTCGCAGATACGCAGTATTTT.

This clone was observed a single time. The chain employs TRBV28 and TRBJ2-5; the match to TRBD2 covers 7 bases. The V segment lost 9 bases and the J segment 5 bases; nucleotides outside the gene matches: 6. Germline assignment: CDR1 MDHEN and CDR2 SYDVKM. The CDR3 has 12 residues. CDR3 amino acids: CASETSSETQYF. CDR3 coding DNA: TGTGCCAGTGAGACTAGCAGTGAGACCCAGTACTTC. The variable domain in full, completed from reference TRBV28 and TRBJ2-5, reads DVKVTQSSRYLVKRTGEKVFLECVQDMDHENMFWYRQDPGLGLRLIYFSYDVKMKEKGDIPEGYSVSREKKERFSLILESASTNQTSMYLCASETSSETQYFGPGTRLLVL.

This sequence joins TRBV2 and TRBJ2-7; D is possibly TRBD1 (5 bases). V was shortened by 7 bases and J by 3 bases, with 16 bases between the two germline ends. Looked up from germline, CDR1 is SNHLY and CDR2 is FYNNEI. This CDR3 comprises 14 residues. The CDR3 here is CASKKEGVIYEQYF. The CDR3 bases are TGTGCCAGCAAGAAGGAAGGGGTAATCTACGAGCAGTACTTC. The full variable domain, rest sourced from reference TRBV2 and TRBJ2-7, is EPEVTQTPSHQVTQMGQEVILRCVPISNHLYFYWYRQILGQKVEFLVSFYNNEISEKSEIFDDQFSVERPDGSNFTLKIRSTKLEDSAMYFCASKKEGVIYEQYFGPGTRLTVT.

The V gene is TRBV7-2, the J gene TRBJ1-5; D call uncertain. The CDR3 runs to 13 residues. The V gene lost 1 base and the J gene lost 8 bases, with 9 bases spanning the gap. Germline CDR1 is SGHTA and CDR2 is FQGNSA. CDR3 protein: CASSLGGWKPQHF. The CDR3 DNA reads as TGTGCCAGCAGCTTAGGGGGATGGAAGCCCCAGCATTTT. Complete variable domain (other parts from reference TRBV7-2 and TRBJ1-5): GAGVSQSPSNKVTEKGKDVELRCDPISGHTALYWYRQSLGQGLEFLIYFQGNSAPDKSGLPSDRFSAERTGGSVSTLTIQRTQQEDSAVYLCASSLGGWKPQHFGDGTRLSIL.

The chain couples TRBV18 to TRBJ1-1, with 9 positions matching TRBD1. V lost 5 bases, J lost 4 bases, and 5 bases stayed unmatched. This CDR3 has 14 residues. The germline CDR1 and CDR2 sequences are KGHSH and LQKENI. The CDR3 sequence is CASSSYRGLTEAFF. For the CDR3, the DNA is TGTGCCAGCTCAAGCTACAGGGGGCTCACTGAAGCTTTCTTT.

The chain combines TRBV29-1 with TRBJ1-2; possibly TRBD1 for D (5 bases). V dropped 7 bases and J dropped 13 bases, with 16 bases sitting between them. Germline CDR1 and CDR2: SQVTM and ANQGSEA. The CDR3 runs 10 residues. The CDR3 here is CSDLRVLGTF. The CDR3 region has the DNA TGCAGCGACCTCAGGGTACTGGGCACCTTC.

About this clone: Other DNA sequences in the sample encode the same CDR3. The J gene is TRBJ2-2, the V gene TRBV18; D possibly corresponds to TRBD1 (6 bases). V was pared by 3 bases and J by 1 base, with 6 bases between. Germline CDR1 reads KGHSH; CDR2 reads LQKENI. The CDR3 has 14 residues. The CDR3 DNA reads as TGTGCCAGCTCACCGGACAGGAACACCGGGGAGCTGTTTTTT. This sequence encodes CASSPDRNTGELFF.

The chain links TRBV30 to TRBJ2-6, with a tentative D call TRBD1 (5 bases). V lost 2 bases, J lost 2 bases, and 7 bases lay in between. The CDR3 is 14 residues long. Germline CDR1 and CDR2: GTSNPN and SVGIG (reference sequence). The CDR3 bases are TGTGCCTGGAGTAGGGGCACTGGGGCCAACGTCCTGACTTTC. It specifies CAWSRGTGANVLTF.

This chain joins TRBV27 and TRBJ2-1; weak D call: TRBD1 (5 bases). CDR3 size: 14 residues. Trimming left V 7 bases short and J 1 base short, with 11 bases between. Germline loops: CDR1 MNHEY, CDR2 SMNVEV (reference sequence). CDR3 nucleotides: TGTGCCAGCACCAGGGAAGGGTCCTACAATGAGCAGTTCTTC. It yields the protein CASTREGSYNEQFF.

The J gene is TRBJ2-5, the V gene TRBV5-1; 8 bases fit TRBD1. CDR1 and CDR2 (germline): SGHRS, YFSETQ. This CDR3 has 17 residues. Unmatched junction bases numbered 20, after V lost 4 bases and J lost 9 bases. The CDR3 bases are TGCGCCAGCAGCCGAGGGACAGGCCAAAAGGGTGTGGGAGCCCAGTACTTC. Its protein is CASSRGTGQKGVGAQYF.

V and J are TRBV5-5 and TRBJ2-3, with 10 nucleotides matching TRBD2. This CDR3 is built from 16 residues. Germline V CDR1 and CDR2: SGHKS, YYEKEE (reference sequence). J was trimmed by 1 base and V by 3 bases; bases with no gene match: 5. The CDR3 reads CASSSGLATRTDTQYF. DNA for the CDR3: TGTGCCAGCAGCTCGGGACTAGCGACCCGCACAGATACGCAGTATTTT.

The chain links TRBV9 to TRBJ2-2; D possibly corresponds to TRBD1 (6 bases). The CDR3 has 16 amino acids. Germline CDR1 and CDR2: SGDLS and YYNGEE. Between the trimmed V and J ends, which lost 4 bases and 2 bases, there was a span of 15 bases. The CDR3 loop reads CASSSGEGVNTGELFF. DNA for the CDR3: TGTGCCAGCAGCTCGGGCGAGGGGGTAAACACCGGGGAGCTGTTTTTT.

Points on this clone: This CDR3 is also generated by other DNA sequences in the sample. The chain combines TRBV19 with TRBJ1-1; 7 nucleotides align to TRBD1. Germline V gene sequence: CDR1 LNHDA, CDR2 SQIVND (reference sequence). The CDR3 runs 13 residues. With 4 bases clipped from V and 4 bases from J, the junction kept 3 bases outside the gene matches. CDR3 in DNA: TGTGCCAGTAGTACCAGGGGGGGCACTGAAGCTTTCTTT. Its protein product is CASSTRGGTEAFF.

This rearrangement joins TRBV15 to TRBJ2-1, with D unclear. V was clipped by 1 base and J by 2 bases, with 9 bases between them. The CDR3 loop spans 15 amino acids. Per germline, CDR1 LNHNV and CDR2 YYDKDF (reference sequence). CDR3 nucleotides: TGTGCCACCAGCAGAGTAGATACCACCTACAATGAGCAGTTCTTC. Translating it yields CATSRVDTTYNEQFF.